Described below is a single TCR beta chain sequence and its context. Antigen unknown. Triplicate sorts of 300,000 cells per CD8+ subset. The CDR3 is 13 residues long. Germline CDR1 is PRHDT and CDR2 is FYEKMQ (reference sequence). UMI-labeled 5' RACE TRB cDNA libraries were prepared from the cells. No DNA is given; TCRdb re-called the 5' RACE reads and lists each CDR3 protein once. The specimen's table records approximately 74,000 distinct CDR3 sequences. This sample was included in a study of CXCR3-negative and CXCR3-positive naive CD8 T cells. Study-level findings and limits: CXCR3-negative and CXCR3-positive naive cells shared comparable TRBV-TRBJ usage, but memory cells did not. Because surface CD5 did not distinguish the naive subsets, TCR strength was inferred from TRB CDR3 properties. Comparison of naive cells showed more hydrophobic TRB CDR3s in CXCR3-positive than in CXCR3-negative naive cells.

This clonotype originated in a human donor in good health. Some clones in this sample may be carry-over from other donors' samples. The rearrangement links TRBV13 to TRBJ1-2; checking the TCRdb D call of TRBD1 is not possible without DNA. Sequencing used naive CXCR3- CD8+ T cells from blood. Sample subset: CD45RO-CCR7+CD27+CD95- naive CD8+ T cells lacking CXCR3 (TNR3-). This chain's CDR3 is CASSSTGGEGYTF.